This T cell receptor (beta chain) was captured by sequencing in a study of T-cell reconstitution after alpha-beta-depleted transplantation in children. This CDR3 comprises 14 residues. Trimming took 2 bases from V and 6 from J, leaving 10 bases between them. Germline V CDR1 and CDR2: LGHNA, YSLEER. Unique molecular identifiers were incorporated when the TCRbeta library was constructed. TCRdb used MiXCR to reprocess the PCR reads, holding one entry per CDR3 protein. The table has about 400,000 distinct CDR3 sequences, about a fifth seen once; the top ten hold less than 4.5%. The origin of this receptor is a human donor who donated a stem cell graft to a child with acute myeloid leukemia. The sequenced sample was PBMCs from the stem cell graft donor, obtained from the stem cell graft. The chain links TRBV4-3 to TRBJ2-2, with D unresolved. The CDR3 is CASSQSIDPGELFF. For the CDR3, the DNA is TGCGCCAGCAGCCAATCTATAGATCCCGGGGAGCTGTTTTTT.